This T cell receptor beta chain was identified in a study of blood T cell repertoires in COVID-19. Study as a whole: The United States, Italy and Spain provided the acute and convalescent COVID-19 samples.

As processed by the authors: The authors estimated nucleated cell counts from reference gene primer amplification. Sequenced by immunoSEQ multiplex PCR; TCRdb stores in-frame clones only, minus some. V and J calls and clone size are as listed in that table; D and trimming were resolved from the DNA. The sample lists some 160,000 clones; 85% to 90% were seen once. V was trimmed by 7 bases and J by 2 bases, leaving 8 bases between them. The V gene's germline CDR1 is LNHDA and CDR2 SQIVND (reference sequence). This CDR3 has 13 amino acids. The sample taken for sequencing was peripheral blood. The receptor was derived from a woman in her seventies with acute or convalescent COVID-19. The chain combines TRBV19 with TRBJ2-2; tentatively, D is TRBD1 (6 bases). The CDR3 DNA sequence: TGTGCCAGTACAGGGGACAACACCGGGGAGCTGTTTTTT. It is translated as CASTGDNTGELFF.